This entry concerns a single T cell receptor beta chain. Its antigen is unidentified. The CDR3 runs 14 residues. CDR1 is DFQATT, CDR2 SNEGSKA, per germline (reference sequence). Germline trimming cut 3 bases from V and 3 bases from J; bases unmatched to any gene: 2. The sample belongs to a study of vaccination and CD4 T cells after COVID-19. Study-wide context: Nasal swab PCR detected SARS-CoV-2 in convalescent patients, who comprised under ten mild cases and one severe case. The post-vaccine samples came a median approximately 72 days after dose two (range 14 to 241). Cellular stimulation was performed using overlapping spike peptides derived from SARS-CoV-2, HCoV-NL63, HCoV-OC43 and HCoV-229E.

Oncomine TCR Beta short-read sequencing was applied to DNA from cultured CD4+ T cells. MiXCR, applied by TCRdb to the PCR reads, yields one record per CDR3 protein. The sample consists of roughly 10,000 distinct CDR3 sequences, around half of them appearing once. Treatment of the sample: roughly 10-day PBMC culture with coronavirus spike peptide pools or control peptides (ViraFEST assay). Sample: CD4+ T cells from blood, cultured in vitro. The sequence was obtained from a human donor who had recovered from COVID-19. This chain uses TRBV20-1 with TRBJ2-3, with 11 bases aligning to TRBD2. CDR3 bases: TGCAGTGCTAGGACTAGCGGGATGACAGATACGCAGTATTTT. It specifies CSARTSGMTDTQYF.